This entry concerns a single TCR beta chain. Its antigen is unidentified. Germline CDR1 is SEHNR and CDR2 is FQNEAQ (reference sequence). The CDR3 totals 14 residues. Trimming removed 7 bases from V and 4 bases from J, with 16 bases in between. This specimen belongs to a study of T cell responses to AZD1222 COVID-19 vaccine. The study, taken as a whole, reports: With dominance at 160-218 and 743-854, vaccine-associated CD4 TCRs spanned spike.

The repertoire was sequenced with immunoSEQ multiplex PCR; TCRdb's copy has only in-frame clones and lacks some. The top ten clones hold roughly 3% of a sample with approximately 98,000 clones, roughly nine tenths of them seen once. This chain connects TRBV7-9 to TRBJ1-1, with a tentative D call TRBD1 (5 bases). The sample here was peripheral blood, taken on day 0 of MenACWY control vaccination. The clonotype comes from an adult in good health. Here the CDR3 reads CASTLDGGGTEAFF. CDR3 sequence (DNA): TGTGCCAGCACCTTGGACGGCGGGGGCACTGAAGCTTTCTTT.